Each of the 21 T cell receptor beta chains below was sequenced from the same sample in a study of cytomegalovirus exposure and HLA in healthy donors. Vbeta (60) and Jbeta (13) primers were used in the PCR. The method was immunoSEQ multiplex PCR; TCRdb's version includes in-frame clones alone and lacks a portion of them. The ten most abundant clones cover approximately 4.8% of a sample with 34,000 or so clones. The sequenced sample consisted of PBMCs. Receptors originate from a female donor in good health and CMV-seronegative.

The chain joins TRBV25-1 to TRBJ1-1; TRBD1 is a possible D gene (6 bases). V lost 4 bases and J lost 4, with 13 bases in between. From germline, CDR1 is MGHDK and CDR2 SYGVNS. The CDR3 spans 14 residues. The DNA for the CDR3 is TGTGCCAGCAGTGGGGGCAGGGGAAGCACTGAAGCTTTCTTT. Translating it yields CASSGGRGSTEAFF.

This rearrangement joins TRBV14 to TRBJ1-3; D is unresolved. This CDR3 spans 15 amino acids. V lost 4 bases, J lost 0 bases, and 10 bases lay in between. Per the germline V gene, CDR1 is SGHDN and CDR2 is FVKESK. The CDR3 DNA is TGTGCCAGCAGCCCCCGAACGAGCTCTGGAAACACCATATATTTT. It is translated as CASSPRTSSGNTIYF.

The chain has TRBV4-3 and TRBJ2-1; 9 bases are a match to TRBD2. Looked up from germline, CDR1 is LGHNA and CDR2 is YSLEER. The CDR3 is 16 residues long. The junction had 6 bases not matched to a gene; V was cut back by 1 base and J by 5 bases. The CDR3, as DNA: TGCGCCAGCAGCCAAGGTGGCGGGGGGGCCAACAATGAGCAGTTCTTC. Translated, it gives CASSQGGGGANNEQFF.

CDR3 amino acids: CASSLGGGPTQETQYF. The DNA of the CDR3 is TGCGCCAGCAGCTTGGGGGGGGGACCGACCCAAGAGACCCAGTACTTC. The chain couples TRBV5-1 to TRBJ2-5; 7 bases line up with TRBD2. After removal of 0 bases from V and 1 base from J, the junction contained 6 bases not matched to a gene. CDR3 size: 16 residues. Germline-derived CDR1 and CDR2 are SGHRS and YFSETQ.

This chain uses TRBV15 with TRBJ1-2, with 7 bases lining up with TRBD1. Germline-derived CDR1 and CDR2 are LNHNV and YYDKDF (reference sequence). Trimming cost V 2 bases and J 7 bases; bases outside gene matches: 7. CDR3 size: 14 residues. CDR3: CATSRSDRAVGYTF. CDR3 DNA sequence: TGTGCCACCAGCAGATCTGACAGGGCGGTTGGCTACACCTTC.

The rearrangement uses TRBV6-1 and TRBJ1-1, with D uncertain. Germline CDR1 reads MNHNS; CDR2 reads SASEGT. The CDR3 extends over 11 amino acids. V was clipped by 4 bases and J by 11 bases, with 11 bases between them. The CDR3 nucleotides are TGTGCCAGCAGTGGAGGGTCAGTGGCTTTCTTT. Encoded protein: CASSGGSVAFF.

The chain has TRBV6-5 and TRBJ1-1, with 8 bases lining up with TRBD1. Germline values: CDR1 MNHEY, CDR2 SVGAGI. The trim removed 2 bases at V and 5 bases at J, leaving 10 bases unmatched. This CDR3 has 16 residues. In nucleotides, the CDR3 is TGTGCCAGCAGTTACAAATCTCAGGGGGCGCGGACTGAAGCTTTCTTT. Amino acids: CASSYKSQGARTEAFF.

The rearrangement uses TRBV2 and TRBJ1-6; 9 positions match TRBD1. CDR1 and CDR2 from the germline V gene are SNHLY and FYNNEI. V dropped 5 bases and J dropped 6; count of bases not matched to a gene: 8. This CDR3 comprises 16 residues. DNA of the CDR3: TGTGCCAGCAGTCTACAGGGGGCGCCGGGTAATTCACCCCTCCACTTT. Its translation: CASSLQGAPGNSPLHF. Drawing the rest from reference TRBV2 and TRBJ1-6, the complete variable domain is EPEVTQTPSHQVTQMGQEVILRCVPISNHLYFYWYRQILGQKVEFLVSFYNNEISEKSEIFDDQFSVERPDGSNFTLKIRSTKLEDSAMYFCASSLQGAPGNSPLHFGNGTRLTVT.

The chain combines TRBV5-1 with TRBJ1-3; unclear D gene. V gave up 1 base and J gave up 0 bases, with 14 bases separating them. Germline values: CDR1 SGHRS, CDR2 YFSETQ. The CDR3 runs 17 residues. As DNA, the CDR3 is TGCGCCAGCAGCTTGAGCCCCTCTGGGCGCTCTGGAAACACCATATATTTT. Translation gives CASSLSPSGRSGNTIYF.

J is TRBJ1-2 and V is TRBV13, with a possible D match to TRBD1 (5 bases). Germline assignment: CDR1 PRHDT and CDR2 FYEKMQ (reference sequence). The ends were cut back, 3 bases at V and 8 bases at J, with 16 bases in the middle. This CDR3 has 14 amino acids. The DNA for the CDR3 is TGTGCCAGCAGCTTGGAAGGGCAGGGTGAAGGCTACACCTTC. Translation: CASSLEGQGEGYTF. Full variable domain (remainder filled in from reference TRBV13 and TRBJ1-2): AAGVIQSPRHLIKEKRETATLKCYPIPRHDTVYWYQQGPGQDPQFLISFYEKMQSDKGSIPDRFSAQQFSDYHSELNMSSLELGDSALYFCASSLEGQGEGYTFGSGTRLTVV.

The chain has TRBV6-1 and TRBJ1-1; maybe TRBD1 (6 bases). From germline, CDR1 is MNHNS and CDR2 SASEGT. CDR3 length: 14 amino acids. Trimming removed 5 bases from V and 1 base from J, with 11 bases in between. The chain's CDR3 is CASSFTDRNTEAFF. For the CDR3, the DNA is TGTGCCAGCAGTTTTACGGACAGGAACACTGAAGCTTTCTTT.

The CDR3 DNA sequence: TGCGCCAGCAGTGACCCCCCCAGCACTGAAGCTTTCTTT. Protein product: CASSDPPSTEAFF. V gene TRBV10-1 combines with J gene TRBJ1-1; D gene uncertain. The CDR3 length is 13 residues. Germline V gene data show CDR1 as WNHNN and CDR2 as SYGVQD (reference sequence). V was shortened by 3 bases and J by 4 bases, with 9 bases between the two germline ends.

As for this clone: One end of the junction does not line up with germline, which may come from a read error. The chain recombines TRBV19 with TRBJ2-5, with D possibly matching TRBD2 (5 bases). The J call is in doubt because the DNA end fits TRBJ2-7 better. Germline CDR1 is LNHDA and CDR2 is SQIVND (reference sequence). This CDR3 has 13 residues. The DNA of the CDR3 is TGTGCTAGTAGTATAGATCGCGCGGGCGAGCAGTACTTC. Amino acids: CASSIDRAGEQYF.

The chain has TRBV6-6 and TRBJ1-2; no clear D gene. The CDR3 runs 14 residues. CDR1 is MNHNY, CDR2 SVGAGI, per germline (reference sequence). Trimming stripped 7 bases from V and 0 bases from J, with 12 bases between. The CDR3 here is CASKRDKANYGYTF. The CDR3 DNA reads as TGTGCCAGCAAGCGGGATAAGGCTAACTATGGCTACACCTTC.

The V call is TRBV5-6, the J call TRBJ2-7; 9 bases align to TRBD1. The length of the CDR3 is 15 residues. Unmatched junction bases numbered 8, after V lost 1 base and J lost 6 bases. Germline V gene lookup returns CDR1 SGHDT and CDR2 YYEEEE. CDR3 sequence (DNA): TGTGCCAGCAGCTTGATCTGGACAGGGGAGGGCGAGCAGTACTTC. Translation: CASSLIWTGEGEQYF.

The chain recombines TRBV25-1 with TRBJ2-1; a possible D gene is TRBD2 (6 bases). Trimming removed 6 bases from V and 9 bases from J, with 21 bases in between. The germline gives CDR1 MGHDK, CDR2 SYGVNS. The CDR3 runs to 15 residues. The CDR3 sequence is CASSDMGRLGGEQFF. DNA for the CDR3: TGTGCCAGCAGCGACATGGGACGCCTCGGGGGTGAGCAGTTCTTC.

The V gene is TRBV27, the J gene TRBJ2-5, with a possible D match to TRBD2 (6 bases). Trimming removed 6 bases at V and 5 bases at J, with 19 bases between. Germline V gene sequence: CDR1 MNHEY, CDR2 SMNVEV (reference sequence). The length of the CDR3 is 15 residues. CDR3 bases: TGTGCCAGCAGCCCCATGGGGGGACTCGGGGAGACCCAGTACTTC. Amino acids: CASSPMGGLGETQYF.

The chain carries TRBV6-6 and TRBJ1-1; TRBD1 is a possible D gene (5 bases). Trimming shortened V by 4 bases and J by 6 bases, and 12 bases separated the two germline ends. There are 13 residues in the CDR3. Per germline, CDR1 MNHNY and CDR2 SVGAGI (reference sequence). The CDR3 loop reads CASSSREVAEAFF. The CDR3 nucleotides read TGTGCCAGCAGTTCCAGGGAGGTAGCTGAAGCTTTCTTT.

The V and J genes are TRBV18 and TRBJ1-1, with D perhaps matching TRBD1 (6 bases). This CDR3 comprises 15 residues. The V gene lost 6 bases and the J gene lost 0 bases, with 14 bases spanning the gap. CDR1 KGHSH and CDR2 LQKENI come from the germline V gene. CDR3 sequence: CASSRITGMNTEAFF. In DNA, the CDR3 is TGTGCCAGCTCCCGAATCACAGGGATGAACACTGAAGCTTTCTTT.

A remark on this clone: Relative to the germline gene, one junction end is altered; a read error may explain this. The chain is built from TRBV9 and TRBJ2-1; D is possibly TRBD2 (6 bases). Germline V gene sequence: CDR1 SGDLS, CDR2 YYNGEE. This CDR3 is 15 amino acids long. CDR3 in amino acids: CASTVGLGGYNEQFF. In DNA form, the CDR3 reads TGTGCCAGCACCGTAGGTCTGGGGGGATACAATGAGCAGTTCTTC.

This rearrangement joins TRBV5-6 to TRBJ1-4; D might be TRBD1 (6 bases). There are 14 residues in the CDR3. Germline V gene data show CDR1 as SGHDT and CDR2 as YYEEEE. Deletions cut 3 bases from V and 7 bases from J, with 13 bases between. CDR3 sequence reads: CASSSRGDVEKLFF. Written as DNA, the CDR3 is TGTGCCAGCAGCTCCAGGGGTGACGTTGAAAAACTGTTTTTT.